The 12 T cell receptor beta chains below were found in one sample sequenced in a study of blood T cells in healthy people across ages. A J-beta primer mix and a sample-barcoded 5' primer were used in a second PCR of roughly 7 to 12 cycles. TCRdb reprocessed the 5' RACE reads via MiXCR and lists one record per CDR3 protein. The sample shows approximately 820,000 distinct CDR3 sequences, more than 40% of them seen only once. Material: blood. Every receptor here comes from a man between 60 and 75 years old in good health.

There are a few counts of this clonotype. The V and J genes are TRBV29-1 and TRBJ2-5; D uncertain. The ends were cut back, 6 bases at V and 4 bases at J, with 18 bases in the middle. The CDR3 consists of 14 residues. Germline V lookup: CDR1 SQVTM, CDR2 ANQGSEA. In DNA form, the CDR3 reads TGCAGCGTGGGAATGGCTGAGCGCGGAGAGACCCAGTACTTC. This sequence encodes CSVGMAERGETQYF.

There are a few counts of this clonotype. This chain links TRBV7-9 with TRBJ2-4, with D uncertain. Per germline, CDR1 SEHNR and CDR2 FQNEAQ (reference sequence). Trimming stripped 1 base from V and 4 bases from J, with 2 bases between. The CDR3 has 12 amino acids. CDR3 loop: CASSLEKNIQYF. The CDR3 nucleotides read TGTGCCAGCAGCTTAGAGAAAAACATTCAGTACTTC.

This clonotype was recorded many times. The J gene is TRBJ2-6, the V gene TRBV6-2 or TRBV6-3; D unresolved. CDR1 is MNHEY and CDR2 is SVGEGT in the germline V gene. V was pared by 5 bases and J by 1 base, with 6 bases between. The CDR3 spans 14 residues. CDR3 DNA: TGTGCCAGCAGTCCCCCTTCTGGGGCCAACGTCCTGACTTTC. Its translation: CASSPPSGANVLTF.

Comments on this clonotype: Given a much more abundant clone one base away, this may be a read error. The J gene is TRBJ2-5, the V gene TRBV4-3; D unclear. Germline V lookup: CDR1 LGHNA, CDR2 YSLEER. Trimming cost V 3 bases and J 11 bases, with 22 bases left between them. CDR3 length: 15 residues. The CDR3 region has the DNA TGCGCCAGCAGCCAGTCCAGATCGACGGGCTACGGGCAGTACTTC. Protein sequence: CASSQSRSTGYGQYF.

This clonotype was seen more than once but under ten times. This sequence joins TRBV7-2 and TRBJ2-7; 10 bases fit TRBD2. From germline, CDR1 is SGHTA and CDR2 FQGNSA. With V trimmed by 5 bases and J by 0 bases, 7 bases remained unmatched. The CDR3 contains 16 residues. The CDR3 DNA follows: TGTGCCAGCAGCCCGTGGCTAGCGGGGGCCTCCTACGAGCAGTACTTC. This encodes CASSPWLAGASYEQYF.

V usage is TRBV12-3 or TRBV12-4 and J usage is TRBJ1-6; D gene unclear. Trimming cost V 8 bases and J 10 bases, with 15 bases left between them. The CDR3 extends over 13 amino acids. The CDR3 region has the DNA TGTGCCAGCGGTCGGACTGTGGGCTCACCCCTCCACTTT. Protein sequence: CASGRTVGSPLHF.

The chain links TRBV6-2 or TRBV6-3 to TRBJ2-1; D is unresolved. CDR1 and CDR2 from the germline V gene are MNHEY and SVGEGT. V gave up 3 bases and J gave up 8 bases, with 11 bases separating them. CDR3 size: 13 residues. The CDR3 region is CASSYLPSYEQFF. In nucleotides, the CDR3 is TGTGCCAGCAGTTATCTTCCGTCTTATGAGCAGTTCTTC.

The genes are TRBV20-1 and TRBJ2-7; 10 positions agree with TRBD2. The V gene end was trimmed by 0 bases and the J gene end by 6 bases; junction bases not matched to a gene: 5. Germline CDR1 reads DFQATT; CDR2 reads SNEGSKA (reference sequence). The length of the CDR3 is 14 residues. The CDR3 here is CSAREVLAGVEQYF. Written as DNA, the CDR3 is TGCAGTGCTAGAGAGGTCCTAGCGGGGGTCGAGCAGTACTTC.

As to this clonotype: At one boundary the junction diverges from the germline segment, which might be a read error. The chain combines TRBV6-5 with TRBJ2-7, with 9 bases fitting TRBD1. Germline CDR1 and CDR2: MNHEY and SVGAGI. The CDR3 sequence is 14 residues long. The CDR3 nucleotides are TGTGCCAGCCGTTATGGGACAGGGTCCTACGAGCAGTACTTC. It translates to CASRYGTGSYEQYF.

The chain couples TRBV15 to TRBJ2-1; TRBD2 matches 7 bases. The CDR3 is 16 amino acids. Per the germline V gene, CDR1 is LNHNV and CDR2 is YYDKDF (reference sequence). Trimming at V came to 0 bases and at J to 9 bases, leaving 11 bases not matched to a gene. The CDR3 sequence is CATSREGSGAWIEQFF. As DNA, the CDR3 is TGTGCCACCAGCAGAGAAGGAAGCGGGGCTTGGATTGAGCAGTTCTTC.

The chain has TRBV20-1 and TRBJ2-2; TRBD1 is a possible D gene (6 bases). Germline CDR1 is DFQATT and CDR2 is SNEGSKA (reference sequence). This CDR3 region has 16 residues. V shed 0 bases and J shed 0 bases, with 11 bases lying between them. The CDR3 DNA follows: TGCAGTGCTAGAGACCTCGACAGGCCGAACACCGGGGAGCTGTTTTTT. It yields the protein CSARDLDRPNTGELFF.

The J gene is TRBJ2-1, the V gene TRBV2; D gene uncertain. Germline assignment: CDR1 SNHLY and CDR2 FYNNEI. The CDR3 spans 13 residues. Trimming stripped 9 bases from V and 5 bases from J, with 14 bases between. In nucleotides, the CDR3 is TGTGCCAGTAGACGAGCGCAACACAATGAGCAGTTCTTC. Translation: CASRRAQHNEQFF.